Following are 5 T cell receptor beta chains from one sample sequenced in a study of identical twins. TCRdb fed the 5' RACE reads into MiXCR, producing one record per CDR3 protein. The table has 220,000 or so distinct CDR3 sequences, 5.5% to 8% seen once. The same sample was also studied in work on yellow fever vaccine responses in identical twins.

The material sequenced was memory (CD45RO+) T cells sorted from blood. The receptors here all came from a woman under 30 in good health.

This clonotype showed up many times. The V call is TRBV28, the J call TRBJ2-7; D possibly corresponds to TRBD1 (5 bases). Germline V gene data show CDR1 as MDHEN and CDR2 as SYDVKM. The CDR3 sequence is 15 residues long. Trimming cost V 4 bases and J 3 bases, with 16 bases left between them. The CDR3 sequence is CASSSDRLALYEQYF. CDR3 nucleotide sequence: TGTGCCAGCAGTTCCGACAGACTCGCGCTCTACGAGCAGTACTTC.

The table lists this clonotype with many counts. The chain links TRBV12-3 or TRBV12-4 to TRBJ2-5; no firm D call. Between the trimmed V and J ends, which lost 6 bases and 4 bases, there was a span of 6 bases. The CDR3 is made up of 11 amino acids. The CDR3 DNA sequence: TGTGCCAGCAGCCGACGAGAGACCCAGTACTTC. Its translation is CASSRRETQYF.

This clonotype was picked up many times. The rearrangement links TRBV2 to TRBJ1-6; D remains unclear. Trimming cost V 7 bases and J 6 bases, with 10 bases left between them. This CDR3 region has 13 residues. In germline, CDR1 is SNHLY, CDR2 FYNNEI. The CDR3 spells CASNGEINSPLHF. The CDR3, as DNA: TGTGCCAGCAACGGCGAAATTAATTCACCCCTCCACTTT. The whole variable domain, filled in from reference TRBV2 and TRBJ1-6, reads EPEVTQTPSHQVTQMGQEVILRCVPISNHLYFYWYRQILGQKVEFLVSFYNNEISEKSEIFDDQFSVERPDGSNFTLKIRSTKLEDSAMYFCASNGEINSPLHFGNGTRLTVT.

This clonotype was found many times. The rearrangement links TRBV24-1 to TRBJ2-5; D not resolved. The germline V and J ends were trimmed by 3 bases and 4 bases, with 14 bases remaining between them. Germline V gene sequence: CDR1 KGHDR, CDR2 SFDVKD. The length of the CDR3 is 15 residues. The CDR3 protein is CATSDGPQTGETQYF. The CDR3 DNA is TGTGCCACCAGTGATGGGCCCCAGACGGGAGAGACCCAGTACTTC.

This clonotype appeared a few times. The rearrangement joins TRBV6-4 to TRBJ2-3, with D possibly being TRBD2 (7 bases). V dropped 2 bases and J dropped 8 bases, with 14 bases sitting between them. The CDR3 has 14 residues. From germline, CDR1 is MRHNA and CDR2 SNTAGT. CDR3 sequence: CASSDGGGGGTQYF. The DNA for the CDR3 is TGTGCCAGCAGTGACGGCGGGGGCGGAGGTACGCAGTATTTT.